Sequencing of this T cell receptor (beta chain) was carried out in a study of cytomegalovirus exposure and HLA in healthy donors. Study-wide results and limits: On later analysis, the bulk of CMV-associated TCR beta chains appeared to be HLA-restricted.

This PCR relied on a set of 60 Vbeta primers and 13 Jbeta primers. The data were produced by immunoSEQ multiplex PCR, yet TCRdb's version contains in-frame clones alone and is incomplete. Of about 110,000 clones detected, 65% to 85% appear once; the ten largest clones hold around 2.5%. Germline CDR1 and CDR2: SGDLS and YYNGEE. This CDR3 has 18 residues. V was clipped by 0 bases and J by 4 bases; unmatched bases: 10. As regards this clone: Its antigen is not identified.

The J gene is TRBJ2-1, the V gene TRBV9; 10 positions match TRBD2. The clonotype comes from a woman between 18 and 29 years old in good health and CMV-seronegative. Sequencing used PBMCs. CDR3 sequence: CASSVAVSGGALYNEQFF. The CDR3 DNA is TGTGCCAGCAGCGTAGCGGTAAGCGGGGGGGCACTATACAATGAGCAGTTCTTC.